Below, 8 T cell receptor beta chains from the same sample are listed, as sequenced in a study of shared clonotypes between healthy human individuals. Produced via immunoSEQ multiplex PCR; TCRdb's table is partial and in-frame only. The sample shows about 1,900,000 clones, less than 95% of them seen only once. CD45RO-negative, CCR7-selected cells formed the naive CD8 fraction, which excluded terminally differentiated effector memory CD45RA+ cells. The source material was naive CD8+ T cells sorted from blood. The receptor source for this set is a man younger than 35 in good health.

V and J are TRBV6-1 and TRBJ1-1; no reliable D call. CDR1 and CDR2 from the germline V gene are MNHNS and SASEGT. V was trimmed by 2 bases and J by 5 bases, leaving 12 bases between them. The CDR3 spans 14 residues. The CDR3 bases are TGTGCCAGCAGTGAATACCTGGGTTCTACTGAAGCTTTCTTT. It translates to CASSEYLGSTEAFF.

This chain uses TRBV11-2 with TRBJ1-3, with a weak D call TRBD1 (6 bases). The CDR3 runs 17 residues. Germline V lookup: CDR1 SGHAT, CDR2 FQNNGV. The ends were cut back, 2 bases at V and 0 bases at J, with 14 bases in the middle. The CDR3 DNA is TGTGCCAGCAGCTTATCTGACAGGTCTCGCTCTGGAAACACCATATATTTT. Its protein is CASSLSDRSRSGNTIYF.

The chain is built from TRBV30 and TRBJ1-2; D unclear. The CDR3 totals 12 residues. V was clipped by 0 bases and J by 2 bases, with 4 bases between them. Germline V CDR1 and CDR2: GTSNPN, SVGIG (reference sequence). The CDR3 here is CAWSVMNYGYTF. CDR3 nucleotides: TGTGCCTGGAGTGTAATGAACTATGGCTACACCTTC.

V and J are TRBV11-1 and TRBJ2-3; D uncertain. Germline-derived CDR1 and CDR2 are SGHAT and FQDESV (reference sequence). V dropped 0 bases and J dropped 0 bases, with 7 bases sitting between them. This CDR3 is 15 amino acids long. The CDR3 sequence is CASSLAFSSTDTQYF. In DNA form, the CDR3 reads TGTGCCAGCAGCTTAGCGTTCTCTAGCACAGATACGCAGTATTTT.

The chain joins TRBV27 to TRBJ2-5; D ambiguous. CDR3 length: 12 residues. Trimming pared 5 bases from V and 4 bases from J, leaving 8 bases between. Germline loops: CDR1 MNHEY, CDR2 SMNVEV (reference sequence). The DNA of the CDR3 is TGTGCCAGCAGTGTGAAAGGAGAGACCCAGTACTTC. Its protein product is CASSVKGETQYF.

V usage is TRBV11-2 and J usage is TRBJ1-3; D not certain. The CDR3 spans 14 residues. The V end lost 2 bases, the J end lost 0 bases, and 5 bases lay between the germline ends. In germline, CDR1 is SGHAT, CDR2 FQNNGV. The CDR3 region has the DNA TGTGCCAGCAGCTTACTGAGCTCTGGAAACACCATATATTTT. As protein: CASSLLSSGNTIYF.

This rearrangement joins TRBV4-3 to TRBJ2-1; D not certain. The germline V gene has CDR1 LGHNA and CDR2 YSLEER. This CDR3 spans 14 amino acids. V was trimmed by 0 bases and J by 8 bases, leaving 11 bases between them. Here the CDR3 reads CASSQDTQSHEQFF. CDR3 in DNA: TGCGCCAGCAGCCAAGATACCCAGAGCCATGAGCAGTTCTTC.

The chain recombines TRBV2 with TRBJ2-5; D may be TRBD2 (6 bases). Per the germline V gene, CDR1 is SNHLY and CDR2 is FYNNEI. V lost 6 bases, J lost 2 bases, and 13 bases lay in between. The CDR3 covers 14 residues. The CDR3 nucleotides read TGTGCCAGCAGCCCCGGGACTTTTCAAGAGACCCAGTACTTC. Encoded protein: CASSPGTFQETQYF. The full variable domain, in which reference TRBV2 and TRBJ2-5 provide the parts outside the CDR3, is EPEVTQTPSHQVTQMGQEVILRCVPISNHLYFYWYRQILGQKVEFLVSFYNNEISEKSEIFDDQFSVERPDGSNFTLKIRSTKLEDSAMYFCASSPGTFQETQYFGPGTRLLVL.